One sample yielded the 26 T cell receptor beta chains listed below, sequenced in a study of T-cell memory formation after mild COVID-19. TCRdb used MiXCR to reprocess the 5' RACE reads, holding one entry per CDR3 protein. This sample has roughly 300,000 distinct CDR3 sequences, with 8% to 9% found just once. The source material was PBMCs or a T cell subset sorted from them (not recorded which). These receptors were obtained from a man younger than 35 who had mild COVID-19 (a few samples of this study predate the infection). Cell type and time point are not known.

The chain joins TRBV4-1 to TRBJ2-3; no clear D gene. The V end lost 3 bases, the J end lost 3 bases, and 16 bases lay between the germline ends. The CDR3 spans 16 residues. Per the germline V gene, CDR1 is MGHRA and CDR2 is YSYEKL. Here the CDR3 reads CASSHSRQDLTDTQYF. CDR3 bases: TGCGCCAGCAGCCATTCCCGACAAGACCTAACAGATACGCAGTATTTT.

The chain employs TRBV5-1 and TRBJ2-2; D is perhaps TRBD1 (6 bases). The germline CDR1 and CDR2 sequences are SGHRS and YFSETQ. The CDR3 loop spans 12 amino acids. Trimming stripped 5 bases from V and 4 bases from J, with 6 bases between. The CDR3: CASRQGTGELFF. DNA of the CDR3: TGCGCCAGCAGACAGGGCACCGGGGAGCTGTTTTTT.

This chain uses TRBV5-1 with TRBJ1-1; D is unresolved. The CDR3 is 14 residues long. The V end was cut by 1 base, the J end by 1 base, with 8 bases between. Germline values: CDR1 SGHRS, CDR2 YFSETQ. In DNA form, the CDR3 reads TGCGCCAGCAGCTTGAGTGGGAGGAACACTGAAGCTTTCTTT. Encoded protein: CASSLSGRNTEAFF. Looking up the rest from reference TRBV5-1 and TRBJ1-1 gives the full variable domain: KAGVTQTPRYLIKTRGQQVTLSCSPISGHRSVSWYQQTPGQGLQFLFEYFSETQRNKGNFPGRFSGRQFSNSRSEMNVSTLELGDSALYLCASSLSGRNTEAFFGQGTRLTVV.

This clonotype came up many times. V is TRBV5-5 and J is TRBJ2-3; TRBD1 matches at 7 bases. Germline trimming cut 4 bases from V and 1 base from J; bases unmatched to any gene: 9. The CDR3 length is 16 residues. Germline V CDR1 and CDR2: SGHKS, YYEKEE (reference sequence). CDR3 loop: CASSQRQGVGTDTQYF. The CDR3 DNA reads TGTGCCAGCAGCCAACGACAGGGAGTGGGCACAGATACGCAGTATTTT.

The J gene is TRBJ2-1, the V gene TRBV11-2; 15 nucleotides line up with TRBD2. Germline CDR1 and CDR2: SGHAT and FQNNGV. V trimming: 2 bases; J trimming: 9 bases; junction bases outside the gene matches: 5. The CDR3 consists of 16 residues. The CDR3 reads CASSLSPGLAGGEQFF. DNA of the CDR3: TGTGCCAGCAGCTTATCTCCGGGACTAGCGGGGGGTGAGCAGTTCTTC. The full variable domain, in which reference TRBV11-2 and TRBJ2-1 provide the parts outside the CDR3, is EAGVAQSPRYKIIEKRQSVAFWCNPISGHATLYWYQQILGQGPKLLIQFQNNGVVDDSQLPKDRFSAERLKGVDSTLKIQPAKLEDSAVYLCASSLSPGLAGGEQFFGPGTRLTVL.

V is TRBV7-3 and J is TRBJ2-1; 8 bases fit TRBD2. After removal of 1 base from V and 10 bases from J, the junction contained 15 bases not matched to a gene. Germline lookup yields CDR1 SGHTA and CDR2 FQGTGA. This CDR3 is 17 amino acids long. CDR3 amino acids: CASSLRALSGTRGEQFF. In DNA form, the CDR3 reads TGTGCCAGCAGCTTAAGGGCCTTATCCGGGACTAGGGGAGAGCAGTTCTTC.

This clonotype was counted between two and nine times. The rearrangement joins TRBV27 to TRBJ1-1; D is undetermined. Germline values: CDR1 MNHEY, CDR2 SMNVEV (reference sequence). V lost 5 bases and J 4 bases, leaving 14 bases between the germline ends. The length of the CDR3 is 14 residues. Written as DNA, the CDR3 is TGTGCCAGCAGTCCCGTCAGGCTTTCCACTGAAGCTTTCTTT. This translates into CASSPVRLSTEAFF.

This clonotype was counted only a few times. This chain connects TRBV4-3 to TRBJ1-4, with D perhaps TRBD1 (6 bases). Germline V CDR1 and CDR2: LGHNA, YSLEER. V was shortened by 3 bases and J by 3 bases, with 14 bases between the two germline ends. The CDR3 runs 16 residues. The CDR3 DNA reads as TGCGCCAGCAGCCAGGCAAGGACAGTAGCTAATGAAAAACTGTTTTTT. Its translation is CASSQARTVANEKLFF.

This clonotype came up a few times. The V call is TRBV6-2 or TRBV6-3, the J call TRBJ2-2; TRBD1 agrees at 7 bases. The CDR3 length is 14 residues. V gave up 8 bases and J gave up 2 bases; unmatched junction bases: 5. From germline, CDR1 is MNHEY and CDR2 SVGEGT. The CDR3 sequence is CASPDRENTGELFF. The CDR3 DNA follows: TGTGCCAGCCCAGACAGGGAAAACACCGGGGAGCTGTTTTTT.

This clonotype was recorded many times. V gene TRBV20-1 combines with J gene TRBJ2-3, with D possibly called TRBD1 or TRBD2 (5 bases each). V lost 5 bases to trimming and J lost 4 bases, with 16 bases between them. The CDR3 has 14 residues. Germline lookup yields CDR1 DFQATT and CDR2 SNEGSKA (reference sequence). The CDR3 bases are TGCAGTGCTCTGGGACCAGCGGCCGCAGATACGCAGTATTTT. Its protein is CSALGPAAADTQYF.

This clonotype was counted between two and nine times. The V gene is TRBV6-5, the J gene TRBJ1-1; 11 bases map to TRBD1. Germline values: CDR1 MNHEY, CDR2 SVGAGI. The CDR3 spans 16 residues. V gave up 5 bases and J gave up 1 base; unmatched junction bases: 6. The CDR3 reads CASSTDRGQGNTEAFF. In DNA form, the CDR3 reads TGTGCCAGCAGTACGGACAGGGGGCAGGGGAACACTGAAGCTTTCTTT.

In this sample, this clonotype turned up a few times. The rearrangement uses TRBV11-2 and TRBJ2-5; D is possibly TRBD1 (5 bases). The germline gives CDR1 SGHAT, CDR2 FQNNGV. V was cut by 5 bases and J by 7 bases, with 17 bases left in between. CDR3 length: 14 amino acids. CDR3 nucleotides: TGTGCCAGCAGCCCCGAAGGGGAATGGGGGACCCAGTACTTC. This encodes CASSPEGEWGTQYF. Together with reference TRBV11-2 and TRBJ2-5, the CDR3 gives the full variable domain: EAGVAQSPRYKIIEKRQSVAFWCNPISGHATLYWYQQILGQGPKLLIQFQNNGVVDDSQLPKDRFSAERLKGVDSTLKIQPAKLEDSAVYLCASSPEGEWGTQYFGPGTRLLVL.

This clonotype was recorded many times. V and J are TRBV4-2 and TRBJ1-2, with 7 positions matching TRBD1. The junction had 6 bases not matched to a gene; V was cut back by 3 bases and J by 14 bases. Germline V gives CDR1 LGHNA, CDR2 YNFKEQ. The CDR3 spans 11 residues. CDR3 DNA sequence: TGTGCCAGCAGCCAGGGGGACAGAGGGACCTTC. Amino acids: CASSQGDRGTF.

This sequence joins TRBV5-1 and TRBJ2-7, with D maybe TRBD1 (7 bases). V lost 4 bases and J 2 bases, leaving 16 bases between the germline ends. Germline lookup yields CDR1 SGHRS and CDR2 YFSETQ. The CDR3 sequence is 15 residues long. The CDR3 DNA reads TGCGCCAGCAGCCCAGGGGGGACAGCCACCTACGAGCAGTACTTC. Translated: CASSPGGTATYEQYF. Full variable domain (remainder filled in from reference TRBV5-1 and TRBJ2-7): KAGVTQTPRYLIKTRGQQVTLSCSPISGHRSVSWYQQTPGQGLQFLFEYFSETQRNKGNFPGRFSGRQFSNSRSEMNVSTLELGDSALYLCASSPGGTATYEQYFGPGTRLTVT.

J is TRBJ2-3 and V is TRBV12-3 or TRBV12-4, with unresolved D. The CDR3 is 15 residues long. The V end lost 3 bases, the J end lost 0 bases, and 10 bases lay between the germline ends. The CDR3 sequence is CASSLPWPSTDTQYF. CDR3 nucleotides: TGTGCCAGCAGTTTGCCTTGGCCCAGCACAGATACGCAGTATTTT.

The chain has TRBV20-1 and TRBJ2-3; 10 bases align to TRBD2. Germline V gene data show CDR1 as DFQATT and CDR2 as SNEGSKA (reference sequence). Trimming at V came to 3 bases and at J to 2 bases, leaving 11 bases not matched to a gene. The CDR3 length is 17 residues. The CDR3 bases are TGCAGTGCTAGTTCCAGCGGGGGGGCCTGGGTCACAGATACGCAGTATTTT. It is translated as CSASSSGGAWVTDTQYF.

In its sample, this clonotype was seen a few times. V is TRBV12-3 or TRBV12-4 and J is TRBJ2-3, with D perhaps assigned TRBD1 or TRBD2 (7 bases each). CDR3 length: 14 amino acids. V was clipped by 5 bases and J by 6 bases, with 15 bases between them. This chain's CDR3 is CASSPGGGPDTQYF. In DNA, the CDR3 is TGTGCCAGCAGTCCAGGGGGGGGCCCCGATACGCAGTATTTT.

This clonotype occurred many times. The rearrangement uses TRBV20-1 and TRBJ2-1, with a tentative D call TRBD1 (6 bases). V lost 5 bases and J 12 bases, leaving 14 bases between the germline ends. The CDR3 has 11 residues. Germline-derived CDR1 and CDR2 are DFQATT and SNEGSKA (reference sequence). For the CDR3, the DNA is TGCAGTGCTTGGGGCCTAGGGGGGCAGTTCTTC. Translated: CSAWGLGGQFF.

The V gene is TRBV4-3, the J gene TRBJ1-5; D remains ambiguous. V dropped 1 base and J dropped 2 bases, with 6 bases sitting between them. The CDR3 covers 14 residues. Per germline, CDR1 LGHNA and CDR2 YSLEER. The CDR3: CASSQAHGNQPQHF. The CDR3 coding sequence is TGCGCCAGCAGCCAAGCACATGGCAATCAGCCCCAGCATTTT.

The gene calls are TRBV7-9 and TRBJ2-1; TRBD2 aligns across 11 bases. This CDR3 comprises 17 residues. CDR1 and CDR2 from the germline V gene are SEHNR and FQNEAQ (reference sequence). V shed 3 bases and J 10 bases; nucleotides not matched to a gene: 14. CDR3 region: CASSLGSGGATIWEQFF. CDR3 DNA: TGTGCCAGCAGCTTGGGTAGCGGGGGGGCGACCATTTGGGAGCAGTTCTTC.

This clonotype was detected a few times. This rearrangement joins TRBV11-1 to TRBJ1-1; a weak D match, TRBD1 (6 bases). V lost 3 bases to trimming and J lost 5 bases, with 13 bases between them. The CDR3 contains 14 residues. Germline CDR1 SGHAT, CDR2 FQDESV (reference sequence). DNA of the CDR3: TGTGCCAGCAGCTTCCGGGGGGCCGGGACTGAAGCTTTCTTT. Translated: CASSFRGAGTEAFF.

Only a few counts were recorded for this clonotype. The rearrangement uses TRBV12-3 or TRBV12-4 and TRBJ1-2, with unresolved D. CDR3 length equals 13 residues. V was pared by 6 bases and J by 9 bases, with 17 bases between. DNA of the CDR3: TGTGCCAGCAGCAGCACAGTCAGGAATTGCTACACCTTC. Protein product: CASSSTVRNCYTF.

This clonotype was recorded a few times. This chain links TRBV20-1 with TRBJ2-7, with a tentative D call TRBD2 (7 bases). Germline V CDR1 and CDR2: DFQATT, SNEGSKA (reference sequence). V shed 0 bases and J shed 2 bases, with 17 bases lying between them. This CDR3 has 16 amino acids. CDR3 loop: CSARDESGGRTYEQYF. As DNA, the CDR3 is TGCAGTGCTAGAGATGAATCGGGGGGCCGCACCTACGAGCAGTACTTC.

This clonotype turned up a few times. The V call is TRBV3-1, the J call TRBJ2-3; D may match TRBD1 or TRBD2 (6 bases each). Germline V gene sequence: CDR1 LGHDT, CDR2 YNNKEL (reference sequence). The CDR3 totals 15 residues. V lost 5 bases, J lost 5 bases, and 17 bases lay in between. The CDR3 here is CASSFGGLDIDTQYF. CDR3 nucleotides: TGTGCCAGCAGCTTTGGGGGGCTAGATATAGATACGCAGTATTTT.

The chain combines TRBV7-2 with TRBJ2-5; D not certain. The germline V and J ends were trimmed by 2 bases and 5 bases, with 9 bases remaining between them. Germline values: CDR1 SGHTA, CDR2 FQGNSA. This CDR3 spans 13 amino acids. CDR3 residues: CASSLLLAETQYF. CDR3 bases: TGTGCCAGCAGCTTATTGCTCGCGGAGACCCAGTACTTC.

This clonotype has a handful of counts. V usage is TRBV12-3 or TRBV12-4 and J usage is TRBJ2-1; no clear D gene. CDR3 length equals 14 residues. V was pared by 6 bases and J by 15 bases, with 24 bases between. The CDR3, as DNA: TGTGCCAGCAGCTCTCCGGGTATATCCTCCCCCCGGTTCTTC. It yields the protein CASSSPGISSPRFF.